This entry lists 16 T cell receptor beta chains sequenced from one sample in a study of CXCR3-negative and CXCR3-positive naive CD8 T cells. These TCRs are of unknown antigen specificity. Study results and caveats: A higher hydrophobicity marked the TRB CDR3s of CXCR3-positive naive cells versus CXCR3-negative naive cells.

In preparing the TRB cDNA libraries, 5' RACE with UMI labels was used. TCRdb derives one entry per CDR3 protein from the 5' RACE reads, leaving out DNA. This sample contains roughly 130,000 distinct CDR3 sequences. Input material: naive CXCR3+ CD8+ T cells from blood. Stated subset: CD45RO-CCR7+CD27+CD95- naive CD8+ T cells expressing CXCR3 (TNR3+). These receptors were taken from a human donor in good health. Some clones in this sample may be carry-over from other donors' samples.

The rearrangement uses TRBV29-1 and TRBJ2-6; TCRdb picks TRBD1, but there is no DNA to check that call. There are 14 residues in the CDR3. The germline CDR1 and CDR2 sequences are SQVTM and ANQGSEA. The CDR3 region is CSVPGLSGANVLTF.

The chain has TRBV15 and TRBJ1-4; absent DNA, TCRdb's TRBD1 call cannot be checked. Germline CDR1 is LNHNV and CDR2 is YYDKDF (reference sequence). The CDR3 runs 15 residues. CDR3 amino acids: CATSMDGTGDEKLFF. Full variable domain (remainder filled in from reference TRBV15 and TRBJ1-4): DAMVIQNPRYQVTQFGKPVTLSCSQTLNHNVMYWYQQKSSQAPKLLFHYYDKDFNNEADTPDNFQSRRPNTSFCFLDIRSPGLGDTAMYLCATSMDGTGDEKLFFGSGTQLSVL.

The genes are TRBV28 and TRBJ1-2; TCRdb outputs TRBD1, but without DNA this stays unchecked. CDR3 length: 15 residues. Germline V gives CDR1 MDHEN, CDR2 SYDVKM. The CDR3 loop is CASSHAGQGVDGYTF.

The chain has TRBV6-2 or TRBV6-3 and TRBJ1-5; without DNA, the TCRdb call of TRBD1 cannot be checked. The CDR3 length is 15 residues. In germline, CDR1 is MNHEY, CDR2 SVGEGT. The CDR3 here is CASSYADRVNQPQHF.

The chain links TRBV28 to TRBJ1-5. Germline CDR1 MDHEN, CDR2 SYDVKM. This CDR3 is 14 amino acids long. The CDR3 protein is CASSFERLNQPQHF. The whole variable domain, remainder taken from reference TRBV28 and TRBJ1-5, is DVKVTQSSRYLVKRTGEKVFLECVQDMDHENMFWYRQDPGLGLRLIYFSYDVKMKEKGDIPEGYSVSREKKERFSLILESASTNQTSMYLCASSFERLNQPQHFGDGTRLSIL.

The rearrangement links TRBV29-1 to TRBJ2-4; lacking DNA, the TRBD2 call made by TCRdb goes unchecked. Germline V lookup: CDR1 SQVTM, CDR2 ANQGSEA. CDR3 size: 14 residues. The CDR3 sequence is CSATAAIAKNIQYF.

V is TRBV15 and J is TRBJ2-1; no DNA is available, so the TRBD1 call from TCRdb remains unchecked. Germline V lookup: CDR1 LNHNV, CDR2 YYDKDF (reference sequence). There are 13 residues in the CDR3. The chain's CDR3 is CATSRDMRGEQFF.

The V call is TRBV7-9, the J call TRBJ2-3; TCRdb's D call, TRBD2, is unchecked because there is no DNA. The CDR3 runs to 16 residues. Germline CDR1 reads SEHNR; CDR2 reads FQNEAQ (reference sequence). The CDR3 here is CASSVGANPSRDTQYF.

V and J are TRBV4-2 and TRBJ2-2. Germline loops: CDR1 LGHNA, CDR2 YNFKEQ. The CDR3 is made up of 14 amino acids. This CDR3 reads CASSQAELAGELFF.

The chain is built from TRBV29-1 and TRBJ2-7; the TRBD1 assignment by TCRdb is unverifiable without DNA. Germline-derived CDR1 and CDR2 are SQVTM and ANQGSEA. There are 12 residues in the CDR3. The CDR3 region is CSVESQGYEQYF.

The chain recombines TRBV5-4 with TRBJ2-5; TCRdb names TRBD2, which stays unverified in the absence of DNA. The CDR3 totals 14 residues. Germline V CDR1 and CDR2: SGHNT, YYREEE (reference sequence). The CDR3 here is CASSWRGVGETQYF.

The rearrangement joins TRBV20-1 to TRBJ2-7; lacking DNA, the TRBD2 call made by TCRdb goes unchecked. The CDR3 spans 14 residues. Germline lookup yields CDR1 DFQATT and CDR2 SNEGSKA (reference sequence). The CDR3 here is CSARVVAGAYEQYF.

The rearrangement uses TRBV6-2 or TRBV6-3 and TRBJ2-1; TCRdb lists TRBD1, though no DNA is available to test this call. The CDR3 spans 16 residues. The germline V gene encodes CDR1 MNHEY and CDR2 SVGEGT. CDR3 residues: CASSPGQILPYNEQFF.

The rearrangement uses TRBV4-2 and TRBJ2-7; the TCRdb D gene call, TRBD1, has no DNA to confirm it. This CDR3 contains 16 residues. CDR1 is LGHNA, CDR2 YNFKEQ, per germline. This CDR3 is CASSQTPGQDSYEQYF.

The genes are TRBV7-8 and TRBJ2-3; the TRBD1 assignment by TCRdb is unverifiable without DNA. The germline V gene encodes CDR1 SGHVS and CDR2 FQNEAQ. The CDR3 has 16 amino acids. CDR3 protein: CASSLWGATGVDTQYF.

The chain's CDR3 is CASSPLTGEHEQYF. The chain combines TRBV7-8 with TRBJ2-7; TCRdb gives TRBD1 as the D gene, but with no DNA this cannot be confirmed. In germline, CDR1 is SGHVS, CDR2 FQNEAQ. The CDR3 loop spans 14 amino acids.